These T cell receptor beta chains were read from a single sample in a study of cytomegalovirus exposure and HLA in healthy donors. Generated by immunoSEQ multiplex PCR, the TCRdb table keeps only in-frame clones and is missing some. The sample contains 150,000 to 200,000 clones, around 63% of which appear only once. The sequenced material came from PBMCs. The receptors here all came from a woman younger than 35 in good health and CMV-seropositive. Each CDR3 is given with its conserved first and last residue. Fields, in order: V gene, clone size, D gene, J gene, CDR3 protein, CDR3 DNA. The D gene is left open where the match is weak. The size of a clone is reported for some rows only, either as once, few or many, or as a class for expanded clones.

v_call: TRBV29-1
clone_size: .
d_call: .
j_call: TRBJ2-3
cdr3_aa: CSVAELGSSTDTQYF
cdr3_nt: TGCAGCGTTGCCGAGCTCGGGTCTAGCACAGATACGCAGTATTTT

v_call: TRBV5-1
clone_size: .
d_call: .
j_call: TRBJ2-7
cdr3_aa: CASSLGMTGTYEQYF
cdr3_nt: TGCGCCAGCAGCTTGGGGATGACAGGAACCTACGAGCAGTACTTC

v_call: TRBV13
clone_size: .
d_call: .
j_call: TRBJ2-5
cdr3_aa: CASSLMGSQETQYF
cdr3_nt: TGTGCCAGCAGCTTGATGGGCAGCCAAGAGACCCAGTACTTC

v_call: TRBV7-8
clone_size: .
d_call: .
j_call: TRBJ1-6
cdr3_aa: CASSLALEGGRPNSPLHF
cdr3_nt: TGTGCCAGCAGCTTAGCCTTGGAAGGGGGACGGCCTAATTCACCCCTCCACTTT

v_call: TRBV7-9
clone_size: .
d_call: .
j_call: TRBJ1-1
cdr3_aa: CASSPKGVETEAFF
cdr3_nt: TGTGCCAGCAGCCCGAAGGGGGTTGAGACTGAAGCTTTCTTT

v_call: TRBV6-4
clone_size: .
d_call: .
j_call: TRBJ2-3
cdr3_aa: CASSEWYDLREGAQYF
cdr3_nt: TGTGCCAGCAGTGAGTGGTATGATCTTCGGGAAGGTGCGCAGTATTTT

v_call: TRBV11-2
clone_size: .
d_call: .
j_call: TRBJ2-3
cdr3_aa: CASSLVSSTDTQYF
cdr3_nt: TGTGCCAGCAGCTTAGTGTCCTCCACAGATACGCAGTATTTT

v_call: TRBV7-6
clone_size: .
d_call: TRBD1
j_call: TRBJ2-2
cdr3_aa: CASSLHGTGGGEELFF
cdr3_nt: TGTGCCAGCAGCTTACATGGGACAGGGGGAGGCGAGGAGCTGTTTTTT

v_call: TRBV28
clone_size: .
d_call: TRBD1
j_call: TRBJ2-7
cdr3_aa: CASSPSRTGWYEQYF
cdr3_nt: TGTGCCAGCAGTCCCAGCCGGACAGGGTGGTACGAGCAGTACTTC

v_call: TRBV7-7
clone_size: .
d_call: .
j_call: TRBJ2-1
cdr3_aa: CASSLHLAEPDNEQFF
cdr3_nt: TGTGCTAGCAGCTTACATCTAGCCGAGCCTGACAATGAGCAGTTCTTC

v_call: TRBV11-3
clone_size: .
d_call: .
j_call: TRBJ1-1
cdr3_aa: CASSISREGMAFF
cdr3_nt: TGTGCCAGCAGCATCTCTCGGGAGGGGATGGCTTTCTTT

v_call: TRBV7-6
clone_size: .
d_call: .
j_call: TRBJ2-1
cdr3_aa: CASSEDGKPNNEQFF
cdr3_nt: TGTGCCAGCAGCGAGGACGGGAAGCCCAACAATGAGCAGTTCTTC

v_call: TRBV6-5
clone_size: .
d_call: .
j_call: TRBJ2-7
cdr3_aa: CASSKRQHSYEQYF
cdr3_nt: TGTGCCAGCAGTAAACGACAGCACTCCTACGAGCAGTACTTC

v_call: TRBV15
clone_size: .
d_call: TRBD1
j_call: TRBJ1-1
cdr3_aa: CATKIEQGSYSTEAFF
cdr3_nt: TGTGCCACCAAAATTGAACAGGGGTCCTATTCCACTGAAGCTTTCTTT

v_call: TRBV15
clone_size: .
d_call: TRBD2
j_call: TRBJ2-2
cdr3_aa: CATSRDLGSGSTGELFF
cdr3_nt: TGTGCCACCAGCAGAGATCTCGGTAGCGGGAGTACCGGGGAGCTGTTTTTT

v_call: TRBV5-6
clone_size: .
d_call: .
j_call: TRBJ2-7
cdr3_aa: CASSFEDSPYEQYF
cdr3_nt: TGTGCCAGCAGCTTTGAGGACTCCCCTTACGAGCAGTACTTC

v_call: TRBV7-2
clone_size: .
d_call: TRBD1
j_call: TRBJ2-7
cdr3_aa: CASSRTGVSYEQYF
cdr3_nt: TGTGCCAGCAGCCGCACAGGGGTTTCCTACGAGCAGTACTTC

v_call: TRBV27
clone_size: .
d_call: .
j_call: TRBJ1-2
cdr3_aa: CASTRPGGMGGYTF
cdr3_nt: TGTGCCAGCACCCGCCCCGGGGGGATGGGTGGCTACACCTTC

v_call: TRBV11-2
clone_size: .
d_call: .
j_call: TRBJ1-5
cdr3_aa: CASSLLPGSNQPQHF
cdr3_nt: TGTGCCAGCAGCTTACTGCCGGGAAGCAATCAGCCCCAGCATTTT

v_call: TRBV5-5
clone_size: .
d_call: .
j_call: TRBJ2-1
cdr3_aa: CASSLIAASYNEQFF
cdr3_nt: TGTGCCAGCAGCTTGATAGCGGCCTCCTACAATGAGCAGTTCTTC

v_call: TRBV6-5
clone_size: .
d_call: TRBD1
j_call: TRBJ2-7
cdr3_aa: CASTRETGGYEQYF
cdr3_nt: TGTGCCAGCACCAGAGAGACAGGGGGCTACGAGCAGTACTTC

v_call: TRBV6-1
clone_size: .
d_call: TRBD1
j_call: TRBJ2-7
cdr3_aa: CASRARQGVIYEQYF
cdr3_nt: TGTGCCAGCAGGGCGAGACAGGGGGTTATCTACGAGCAGTACTTC

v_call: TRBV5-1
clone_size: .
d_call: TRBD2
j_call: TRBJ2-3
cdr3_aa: CASSLLGGTSTDTQYF
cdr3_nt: TGCGCCAGCAGCTTGCTCGGGGGGACTAGCACAGATACGCAGTATTTT

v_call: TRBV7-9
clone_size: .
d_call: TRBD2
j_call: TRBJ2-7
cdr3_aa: CASSLNKRGNSYEQYF
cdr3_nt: TGTGCCAGCAGCTTGAATAAGCGGGGGAACTCCTACGAGCAGTACTTC

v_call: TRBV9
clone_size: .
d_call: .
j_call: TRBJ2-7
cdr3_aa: CASSVSSTGINEQYF
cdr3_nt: TGTGCCAGCAGCGTAAGTAGTACGGGAATCAACGAGCAGTACTTC

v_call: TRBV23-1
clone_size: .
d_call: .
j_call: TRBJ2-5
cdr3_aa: CASPQVGGEETQYF
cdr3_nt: TGCGCCAGCCCCCAAGTCGGGGGAGAAGAGACCCAGTACTTC

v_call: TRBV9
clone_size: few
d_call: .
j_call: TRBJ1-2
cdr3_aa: CASSARPVSRYGYTF
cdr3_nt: TGTGCCAGCAGCGCCCGTCCGGTTTCAAGATATGGCTACACCTTC

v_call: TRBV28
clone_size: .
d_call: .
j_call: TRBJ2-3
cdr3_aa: CASSLGGAATDTQYF
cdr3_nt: TGTGCCAGCAGTTTAGGGGGGGCCGCCACAGATACGCAGTATTTT